This entry is about one T cell receptor (beta chain). Antigen unknown. ViraFEST assay sequencing came after antigen-specific CD4+ T cells were expanded with viral peptide pools. When less than 13 days of culture had elapsed, CD4+ T cells were isolated. Each person got two doses of an mRNA SARS-CoV-2 vaccine, BNT162b2 or mRNA-1273. The data originate from a study of vaccination effects on CD4 cells after COVID-19. Produced via immunoSEQ multiplex PCR; TCRdb's table is partial and in-frame only. The sample holds some 29,000 clones, about 73% seen once. Germline V gene lookup returns CDR1 ENHRY and CDR2 SYGVKD. The CDR3 runs 15 residues. V trimming: 6 bases; J trimming: 2 bases; junction bases outside the gene matches: 9. Study results and limitations: After vaccination of healthy people, only 1 of 255 vaccine-induced clones cross-reacted with common cold coronaviruses.

The sample in question was CD4+ T cells from PBMCs cultured with HCoV-OC43 spike peptides, obtained after COVID-19 vaccination. Subset here: HCoV-OC43 spike overlapping peptide pool stimulation. The V call is TRBV10-3, the J call TRBJ2-7; TRBD2 aligns across 8 bases. This receptor was obtained from a human donor who received a COVID-19 vaccine. CDR3 coding DNA: TGTGCCATCAGACTTGATAGCGGGACAACCTACGAGCAGTACTTC. Translated: CAIRLDSGTTYEQYF.